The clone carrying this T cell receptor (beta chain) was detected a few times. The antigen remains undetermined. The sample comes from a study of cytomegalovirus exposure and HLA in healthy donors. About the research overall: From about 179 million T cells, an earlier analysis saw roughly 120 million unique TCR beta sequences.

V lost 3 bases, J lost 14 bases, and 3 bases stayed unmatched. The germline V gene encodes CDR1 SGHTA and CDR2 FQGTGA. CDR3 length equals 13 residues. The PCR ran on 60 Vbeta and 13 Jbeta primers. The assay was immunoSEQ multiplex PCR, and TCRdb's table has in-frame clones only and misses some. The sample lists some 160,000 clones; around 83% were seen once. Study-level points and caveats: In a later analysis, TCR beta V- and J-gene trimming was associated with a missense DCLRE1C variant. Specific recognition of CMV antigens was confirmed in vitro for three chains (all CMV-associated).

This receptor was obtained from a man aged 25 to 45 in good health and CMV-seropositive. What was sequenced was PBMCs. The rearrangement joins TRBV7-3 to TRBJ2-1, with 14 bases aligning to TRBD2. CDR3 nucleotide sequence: TGTGCCAGCAGCTTGGGACTAGCGGGAGACAAGTTCTTC. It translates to CASSLGLAGDKFF.